One T cell receptor beta chain is described in this entry. Germline CDR1 reads SGHVS; CDR2 reads FQNEAQ. There are 14 residues in the CDR3. V was pared by 5 bases and J by 3 bases, with 13 bases between. The entry originates in a study of blood T cell repertoires in COVID-19. About the research overall: T cells, B-cell-depleted T cells, or PBMCs provided the cDNA or gDNA that served as material.

Original processing methods: Counts of nucleated cells, estimated from reference gene primer amplification, were obtained. TCRdb's copy holds only in-frame clones and misses some; the assay was immunoSEQ multiplex PCR. Clonal size and the V and J genes are those of that table, whereas D and trimming came from the DNA. The sample records roughly 79,000 clones, roughly 86% being singletons. This chain connects TRBV7-8 to TRBJ1-1, with D maybe TRBD1 (5 bases). Source material: peripheral blood. This sequence was found in a human donor in a cohort sampled during active COVID-19. CDR3 residues: CASSQNQGYTEAFF. CDR3 nucleotides: TGTGCCAGCAGCCAGAATCAGGGTTACACTGAAGCTTTCTTT.